This note documents a single T cell receptor (beta chain) sequence. Some clones are missing from TCRdb's copy, which holds only in-frame ones; the method was immunoSEQ multiplex PCR. The sample shows fewer than 350,000 clones, approximately 90% of them seen only once. These data are taken from a study of blood T cell repertoires in COVID-19. V trimming: 3 bases; J trimming: 2 bases; junction bases outside the gene matches: 14. Germline lookup yields CDR1 MGHRA and CDR2 YSYEKL. There are 18 residues in the CDR3. The origin of this receptor is a middle-aged woman who had recovered from COVID-19. The source material was PBMCs or T cells enriched from blood (not recorded which). The gene calls are TRBV4-1 and TRBJ1-2; 8 bases match TRBD1. The CDR3 loop is CASSHKRQGAGDNYGYTF. In nucleotides, the CDR3 is TGCGCCAGCAGCCACAAACGGCAGGGGGCCGGGGACAACTATGGCTACACCTTC.